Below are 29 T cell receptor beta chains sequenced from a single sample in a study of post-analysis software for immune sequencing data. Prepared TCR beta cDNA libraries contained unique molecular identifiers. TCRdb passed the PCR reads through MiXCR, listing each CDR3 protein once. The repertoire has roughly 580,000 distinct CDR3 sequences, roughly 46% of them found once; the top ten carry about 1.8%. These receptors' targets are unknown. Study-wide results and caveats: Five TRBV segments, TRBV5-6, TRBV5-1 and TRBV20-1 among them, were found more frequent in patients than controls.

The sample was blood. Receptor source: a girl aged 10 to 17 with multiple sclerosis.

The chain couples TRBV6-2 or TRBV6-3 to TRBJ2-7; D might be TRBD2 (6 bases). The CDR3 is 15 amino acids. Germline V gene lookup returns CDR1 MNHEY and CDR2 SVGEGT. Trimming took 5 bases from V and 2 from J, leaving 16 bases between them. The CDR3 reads CASSRQLSGAYEQYF. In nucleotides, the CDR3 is TGTGCCAGCAGTCGACAGCTTAGCGGAGCCTACGAGCAGTACTTC.

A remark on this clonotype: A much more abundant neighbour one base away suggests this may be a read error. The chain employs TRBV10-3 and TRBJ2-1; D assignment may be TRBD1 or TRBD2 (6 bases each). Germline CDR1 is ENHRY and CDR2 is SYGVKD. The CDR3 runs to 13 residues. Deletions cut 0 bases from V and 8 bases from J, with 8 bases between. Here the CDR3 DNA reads TGTGCCATCAGTGAGTCGGGGGGCCATGAGCAGTTCTTC. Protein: CAISESGGHEQFF.

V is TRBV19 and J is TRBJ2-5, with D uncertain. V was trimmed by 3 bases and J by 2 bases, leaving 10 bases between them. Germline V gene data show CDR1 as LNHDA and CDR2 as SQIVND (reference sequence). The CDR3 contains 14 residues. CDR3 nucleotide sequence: TGTGCCAGTAGTATTGACCCATCTCAAGAGACCCAGTACTTC. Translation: CASSIDPSQETQYF.

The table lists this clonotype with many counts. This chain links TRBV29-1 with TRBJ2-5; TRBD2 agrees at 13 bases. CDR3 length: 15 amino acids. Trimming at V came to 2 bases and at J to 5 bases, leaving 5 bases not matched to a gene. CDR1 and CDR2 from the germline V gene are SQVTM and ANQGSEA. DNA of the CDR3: TGCAGCGTTGAAAGGTGGACTAGCGGGGGCGAGACCCAGTACTTC. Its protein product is CSVERWTSGGETQYF.

Written as DNA, the CDR3 is TGTGCCAGCAGCTGGGGGACCCCAAGGTACGAGCAGTACTTC. Translated: CASSWGTPRYEQYF. V is TRBV7-9 and J is TRBJ2-4; D may match TRBD1 or TRBD2 (5 bases each). Matching the DNA end better, TRBJ2-7 makes the J call doubtful. The CDR3 has 14 amino acids. The germline CDR1 and CDR2 sequences are SEHNR and FQNEAQ (reference sequence).

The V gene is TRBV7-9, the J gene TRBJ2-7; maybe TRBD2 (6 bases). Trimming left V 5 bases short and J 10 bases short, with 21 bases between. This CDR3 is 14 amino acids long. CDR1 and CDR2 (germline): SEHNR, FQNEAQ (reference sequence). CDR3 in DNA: TGTGCCAGCAGCCATTCGGGTAGCGGTTCCACCCAGTACTTC. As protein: CASSHSGSGSTQYF.

The CDR3, as DNA: TGTGCCAGCCGAGAGGGAGAGACCCAGTACTTC. As protein: CASREGETQYF. The V gene is TRBV12-3 or TRBV12-4, the J gene TRBJ2-5, with D maybe TRBD2 (5 bases). The CDR3 loop spans 11 amino acids. The ends were cut back, 8 bases at V and 4 bases at J, with 8 bases in the middle.

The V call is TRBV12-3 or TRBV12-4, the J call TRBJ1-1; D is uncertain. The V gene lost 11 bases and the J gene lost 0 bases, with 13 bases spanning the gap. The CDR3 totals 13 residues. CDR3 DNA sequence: TGTGCCTGCATGGTACCGATGAACACTGAAGCTTTCTTT. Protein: CACMVPMNTEAFF.

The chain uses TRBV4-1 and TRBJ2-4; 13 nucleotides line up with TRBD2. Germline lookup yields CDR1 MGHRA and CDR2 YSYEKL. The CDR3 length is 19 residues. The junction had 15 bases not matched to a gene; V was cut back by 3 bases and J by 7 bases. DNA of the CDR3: TGCGCCAGCAGCCACCCCAAGGAAACTAGCGGGGGGGCGAGGAACATTCAGTACTTC. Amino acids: CASSHPKETSGGARNIQYF.

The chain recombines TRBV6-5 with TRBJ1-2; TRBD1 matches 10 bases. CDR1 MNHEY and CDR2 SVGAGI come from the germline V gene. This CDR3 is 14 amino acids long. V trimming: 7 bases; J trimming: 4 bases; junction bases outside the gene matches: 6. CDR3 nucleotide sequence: TGTGCCAGCAAGTCGACAGGGGGCGTCTATGGCTACACCTTC. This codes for CASKSTGGVYGYTF.

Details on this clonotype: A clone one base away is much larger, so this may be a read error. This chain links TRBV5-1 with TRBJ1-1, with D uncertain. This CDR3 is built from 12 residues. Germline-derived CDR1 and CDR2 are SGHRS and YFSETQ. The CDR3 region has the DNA TGCGCCGGCAGCTTGGAGGGCACTGAAGCTTTCTTT. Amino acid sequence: CAGSLEGTEAFF.

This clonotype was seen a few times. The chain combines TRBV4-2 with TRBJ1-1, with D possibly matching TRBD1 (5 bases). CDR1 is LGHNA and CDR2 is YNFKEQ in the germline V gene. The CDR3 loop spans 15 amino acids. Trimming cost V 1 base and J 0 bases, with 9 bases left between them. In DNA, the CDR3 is TGTGCCAGCAGCCAAGGGGGACGGGTGAACACTGAAGCTTTCTTT. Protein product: CASSQGGRVNTEAFF.

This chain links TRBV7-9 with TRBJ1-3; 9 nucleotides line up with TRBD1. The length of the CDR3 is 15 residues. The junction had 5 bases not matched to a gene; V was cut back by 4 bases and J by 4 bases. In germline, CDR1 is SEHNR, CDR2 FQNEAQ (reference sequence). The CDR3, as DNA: TGTGCCAGCAGCTCGCCGGGACAGGGAGGAAACACCATATATTTT. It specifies CASSSPGQGGNTIYF.

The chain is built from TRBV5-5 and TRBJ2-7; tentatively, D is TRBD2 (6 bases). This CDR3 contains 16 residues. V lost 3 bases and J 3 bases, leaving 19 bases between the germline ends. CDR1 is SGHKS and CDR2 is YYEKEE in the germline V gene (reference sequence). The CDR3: CASSWGLGFGDYEQYF. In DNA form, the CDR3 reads TGTGCCAGCAGCTGGGGACTGGGGTTTGGGGACTACGAGCAGTACTTC.

DNA of the CDR3: TGTGCCAGCAGCCAAACCCCAGGGGTCACTGAAGCTTTCTTT. Amino acid sequence: CASSQTPGVTEAFF. This chain uses TRBV3-1 with TRBJ1-1; D is possibly TRBD1 (6 bases). Germline V CDR1 and CDR2: LGHDT, YNNKEL (reference sequence). With 2 bases removed from V and 4 bases from J, the gap between germline ends came to 11 bases. The CDR3 runs 14 residues.

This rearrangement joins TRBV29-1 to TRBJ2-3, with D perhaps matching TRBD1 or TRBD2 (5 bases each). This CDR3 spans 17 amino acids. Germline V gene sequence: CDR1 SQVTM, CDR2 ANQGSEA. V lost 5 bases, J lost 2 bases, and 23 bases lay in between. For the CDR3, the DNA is TGCAGCGTTACCGGGACCCAGCAAGAGTCACTCACAGATACGCAGTATTTT. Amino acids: CSVTGTQQESLTDTQYF.

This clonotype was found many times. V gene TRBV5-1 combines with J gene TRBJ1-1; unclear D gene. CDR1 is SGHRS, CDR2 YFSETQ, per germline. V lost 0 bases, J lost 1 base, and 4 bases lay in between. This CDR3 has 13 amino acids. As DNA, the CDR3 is TGCGCCAGCAGCTTGGGGGGGAACACTGAAGCTTTCTTT. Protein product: CASSLGGNTEAFF.

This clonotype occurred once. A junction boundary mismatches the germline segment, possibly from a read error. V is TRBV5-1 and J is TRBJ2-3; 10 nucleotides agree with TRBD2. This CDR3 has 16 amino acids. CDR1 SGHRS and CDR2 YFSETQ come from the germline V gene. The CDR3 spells CASSLGLATRTDTQYF. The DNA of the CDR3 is TGCGCTAGCAGCTTGGGACTAGCGACACGCACAGATACGCAGTATTTT.

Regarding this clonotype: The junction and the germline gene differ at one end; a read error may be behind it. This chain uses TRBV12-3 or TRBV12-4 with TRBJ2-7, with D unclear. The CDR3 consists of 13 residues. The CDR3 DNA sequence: TGTGCCAGCAGGTGGTCAGAAACCTACGAGCGGTACTTC. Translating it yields CASRWSETYERYF.

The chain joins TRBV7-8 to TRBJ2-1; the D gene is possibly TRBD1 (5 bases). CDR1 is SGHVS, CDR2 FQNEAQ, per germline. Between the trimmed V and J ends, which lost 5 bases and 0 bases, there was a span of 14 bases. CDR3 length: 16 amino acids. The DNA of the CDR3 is TGTGCCAGCAGCCCGGCAGGGTTACACTCCTACAATGAGCAGTTCTTC. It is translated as CASSPAGLHSYNEQFF. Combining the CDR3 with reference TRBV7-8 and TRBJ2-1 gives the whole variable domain GAGVSQSPRYKVAKRGQDVALRCDPISGHVSLFWYQQALGQGPEFLTYFQNEAQLDKSGLPSDRFFAERPEGSVSTLKIQRTQQEDSAVYLCASSPAGLHSYNEQFFGPGTRLTVL.

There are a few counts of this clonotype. The CDR3 region is CASSPIADFTDTQYF. The CDR3 nucleotides are TGTGCCAGCAGCCCGATAGCGGATTTCACAGATACGCAGTATTTT. This chain joins TRBV4-2 and TRBJ2-3; a possible D gene is TRBD2 (6 bases). V was shortened by 4 bases and J by 2 bases, with 13 bases between the two germline ends. The CDR3 runs 15 residues. Germline V gene sequence: CDR1 LGHNA, CDR2 YNFKEQ.

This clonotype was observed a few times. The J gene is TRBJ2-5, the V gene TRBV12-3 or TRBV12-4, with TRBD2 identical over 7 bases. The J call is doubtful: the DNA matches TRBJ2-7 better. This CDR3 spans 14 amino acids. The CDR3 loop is CASRRGEGGYEQYF. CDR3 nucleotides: TGTGCCAGCAGGCGAGGGGAGGGCGGATACGAGCAGTACTTC.

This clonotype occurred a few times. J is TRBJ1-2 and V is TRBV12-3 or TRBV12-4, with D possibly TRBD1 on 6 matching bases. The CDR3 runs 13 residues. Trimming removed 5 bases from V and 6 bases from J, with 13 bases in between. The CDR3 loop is CASSTTGRNGYTF. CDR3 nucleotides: TGTGCCAGCAGTACTACAGGGCGTAATGGCTACACCTTC.

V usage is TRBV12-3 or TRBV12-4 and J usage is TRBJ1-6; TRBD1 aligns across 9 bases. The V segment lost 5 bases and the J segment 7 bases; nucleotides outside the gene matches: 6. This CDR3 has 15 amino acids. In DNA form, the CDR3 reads TGTGCCAGCAGTACAGGGGACAGGGCCAATTCACCCCTCCACTTT. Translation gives CASSTGDRANSPLHF.

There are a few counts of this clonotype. The chain's CDR3 is CASGQGALNYGYTF. The CDR3 coding sequence is TGTGCCAGCGGTCAGGGGGCGCTTAACTATGGCTACACCTTC. The rearrangement links TRBV6-5 to TRBJ1-2; 8 nucleotides match TRBD1. The CDR3 has 14 residues. From germline, CDR1 is MNHEY and CDR2 SVGAGI. Trimming at V came to 8 bases and at J to 1 base, leaving 6 bases not matched to a gene.

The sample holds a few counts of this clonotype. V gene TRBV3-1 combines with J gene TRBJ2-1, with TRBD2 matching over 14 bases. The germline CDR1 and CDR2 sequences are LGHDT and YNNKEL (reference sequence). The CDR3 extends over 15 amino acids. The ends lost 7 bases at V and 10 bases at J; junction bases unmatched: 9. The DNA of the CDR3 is TGTGCCAGCACCGGACTAGCGGGGGGCTCGGCCGAGCAGTTCTTC. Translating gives CASTGLAGGSAEQFF.

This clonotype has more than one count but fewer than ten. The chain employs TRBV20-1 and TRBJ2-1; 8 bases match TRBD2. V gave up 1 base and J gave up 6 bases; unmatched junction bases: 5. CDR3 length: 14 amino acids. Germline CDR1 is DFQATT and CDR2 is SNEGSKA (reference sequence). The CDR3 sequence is CSARAGGDLNEQFF. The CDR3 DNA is TGCAGTGCTAGAGCGGGGGGGGACCTCAATGAGCAGTTCTTC.

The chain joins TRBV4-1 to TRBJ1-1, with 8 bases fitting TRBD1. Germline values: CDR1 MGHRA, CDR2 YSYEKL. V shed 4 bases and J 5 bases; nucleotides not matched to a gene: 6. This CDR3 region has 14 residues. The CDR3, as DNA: TGCGCCAGCAGCCCGACAGGGGAGGAAACTGAAGCTTTCTTT. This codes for CASSPTGEETEAFF.

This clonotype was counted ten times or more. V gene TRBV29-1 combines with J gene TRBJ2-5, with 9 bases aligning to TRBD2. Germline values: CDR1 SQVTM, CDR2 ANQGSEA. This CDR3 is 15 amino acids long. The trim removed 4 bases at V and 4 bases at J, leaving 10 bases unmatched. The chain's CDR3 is CSVAGAGGPGETQYF. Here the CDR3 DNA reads TGCAGCGTTGCCGGTGCGGGAGGGCCGGGAGAGACCCAGTACTTC.